Given below is one TCR beta chain in context. These data are taken from a study of blood T cell repertoires in COVID-19. Study overall: Donors in the United States, Italy and Spain gave samples during acute or convalescent COVID-19. Sources were T cells, B-cell-depleted T cells, or PBMCs; the material itself was cDNA or gDNA.

The CDR3 runs 17 residues. CDR1 is LGHNA and CDR2 is YSLEER in the germline V gene. With V trimmed by 1 base and J by 6 bases, 9 bases remained unmatched. Only in-frame clones appear in the TCRdb table, and some are missing; sequencing was by immunoSEQ multiplex PCR. The sample lists roughly 300,000 clones; under 90% were seen once. The source material was peripheral blood. The receptor comes from a woman between 55 and 75 years old with active or convalescent COVID-19. The chain has TRBV4-3 and TRBJ2-3; 11 bases align to TRBD2. In DNA form, the CDR3 reads TGCGCCAGCAGCCAAGGAGGGCTAGCGGGGGGAACCGATACGCAGTATTTT. It specifies CASSQGGLAGGTDTQYF.